Shown below are 19 T cell receptor beta chains from a single sample sequenced in a study of vaccination effects on CD4 cells after COVID-19. What these receptors recognize is not known. Under the ViraFEST assay, PBMC were stimulated with viral peptide pools so that antigen-specific CD4+ T cells expanded. Sequencing was performed afterwards. Isolation of CD4+ T cells took place after nine to ten days of culture. Participants received two doses of either the BNT162b2 or mRNA-1273 vaccine. Some clones are missing from TCRdb's copy, which holds only in-frame ones; the method was immunoSEQ multiplex PCR. In the table there are about 69,000 clones, around two thirds of which are singletons. Source: CD4+ T cells from PBMCs cultured with HCoV-229E spike peptides, taken after COVID-19 vaccination. The receptors were gathered from a human donor who received a COVID-19 vaccine.

The chain couples TRBV29-1 to TRBJ1-2, with 9 bases fitting TRBD1. The CDR3 is 15 amino acids. The V segment lost 7 bases and the J segment 4 bases; nucleotides outside the gene matches: 13. CDR1 and CDR2 from the germline V gene are SQVTM and ANQGSEA. CDR3 DNA sequence: TGCAGCGCCGGAGGACAGGGGTCGTTGGGCTATGGCTACACCTTC. Encoded protein: CSAGGQGSLGYGYTF.

This chain links TRBV6-2 or TRBV6-3 with TRBJ1-4; D unresolved. Per the germline V gene, CDR1 is MNHEY and CDR2 is SVGEGT. The germline V and J ends were trimmed by 4 bases and 0 bases, with 12 bases remaining between them. CDR3 size: 16 residues. The CDR3 sequence: CASSSTGFATNEKLFF. The CDR3, as DNA: TGTGCCAGCAGTTCAACGGGGTTCGCAACTAATGAAAAACTGTTTTTT.

The chain is built from TRBV6-5 and TRBJ2-7, with TRBD1 matching 7 bases. V lost 7 bases to trimming and J lost 1 base; unmatched junction nucleotides: 7. The CDR3 consists of 14 residues. Germline V gene sequence: CDR1 MNHEY, CDR2 SVGAGI. The CDR3 sequence: CASKRDRGSYEQYV. CDR3 bases: TGTGCCAGCAAACGGGACAGAGGATCCTACGAGCAGTACGTC.

The chain recombines TRBV10-2 with TRBJ1-5; TRBD1 might be the D (5 bases). V was cut by 6 bases and J by 2 bases, with 14 bases left in between. Germline V gene data show CDR1 as WSHSY and CDR2 as SAAADI. CDR3 size: 15 residues. The CDR3 here is CASSVTAGGNQPQHF. In DNA, the CDR3 is TGCGCCAGCAGCGTGACAGCGGGGGGCAATCAGCCCCAGCATTTT.

This chain connects TRBV2 to TRBJ2-4; D unresolved. Trimming stripped 4 bases from V and 0 bases from J, with 7 bases between. The CDR3 has 14 amino acids. Germline CDR1 reads SNHLY; CDR2 reads FYNNEI. CDR3 region: CASSVSLAKNIQYF. The DNA for the CDR3 is TGTGCCAGCAGTGTAAGTTTAGCCAAAAACATTCAGTACTTC. Full variable domain (remainder filled in from reference TRBV2 and TRBJ2-4): EPEVTQTPSHQVTQMGQEVILRCVPISNHLYFYWYRQILGQKVEFLVSFYNNEISEKSEIFDDQFSVERPDGSNFTLKIRSTKLEDSAMYFCASSVSLAKNIQYFGAGTRLSVL.

The chain employs TRBV7-3 and TRBJ2-1, with D perhaps matching TRBD2 (7 bases). This CDR3 has 15 amino acids. V dropped 5 bases and J dropped 8 bases, with 19 bases sitting between them. CDR1 is SGHTA, CDR2 FQGTGA, per germline. CDR3 in DNA: TGTGCCAGCAGCCTTCAGGGGAGCGGGGTCGATGAGCAGTTCTTC. Translated: CASSLQGSGVDEQFF.

The rearrangement uses TRBV4-1 and TRBJ2-2, with 9 positions matching TRBD1. From germline, CDR1 is MGHRA and CDR2 YSYEKL. The ends lost 0 bases at V and 5 bases at J; junction bases unmatched: 7. The length of the CDR3 is 17 residues. This chain's CDR3 is CASSQDLGTGRTGELFF. The CDR3 DNA is TGCGCCAGCAGCCAAGATCTTGGGACAGGGAGGACCGGGGAGCTGTTTTTT.

This chain joins TRBV28 and TRBJ1-2; 9 positions agree with TRBD1. The CDR3 covers 16 residues. Germline assignment: CDR1 MDHEN and CDR2 SYDVKM. V shed 2 bases, J shed 4 bases, and the junction held 8 bases outside the gene matches. The CDR3 coding sequence is TGTGCCAGCAGTTTAGGGGACAGGGATCCTGCCTATGGCTACACCTTC. This sequence encodes CASSLGDRDPAYGYTF.

V and J are TRBV11-2 and TRBJ2-5, with 10 nucleotides matching TRBD2. J was trimmed by 2 bases and V by 5 bases; bases with no gene match: 11. The CDR3 loop spans 17 amino acids. Germline values: CDR1 SGHAT, CDR2 FQNNGV. The CDR3, as DNA: TGTGCCAGCAGCAGGGGATTTCTAGCGGGGGAACAAGAGACCCAGTACTTC. Translated: CASSRGFLAGEQETQYF.

The chain carries TRBV19 and TRBJ1-1, with D unclear. CDR1 and CDR2 (germline): LNHDA, SQIVND (reference sequence). The CDR3 length is 14 residues. Trimming stripped 7 bases from V and 5 bases from J, with 17 bases between. The CDR3 loop is CASIHLPGGTEAFF. As DNA, the CDR3 is TGTGCCAGTATCCACCTCCCAGGTGGGACTGAAGCTTTCTTT.

The rearrangement uses TRBV7-9 and TRBJ2-3; D is tentatively TRBD1 or TRBD2 (5 bases each). CDR1 and CDR2 (germline): SEHNR, FQNEAQ (reference sequence). Trimming took 3 bases from V and 5 from J, leaving 18 bases between them. This CDR3 comprises 16 residues. For the CDR3, the DNA is TGTGCCAGCAGCTTGGGTGCAGGGAGTTATCGAGATACGCAGTATTTT. The encoded protein is CASSLGAGSYRDTQYF.

This sequence joins TRBV24-1 and TRBJ1-2; no clear D gene. The CDR3 loop spans 14 amino acids. The V end lost 2 bases, the J end lost 2 bases, and 8 bases lay between the germline ends. Per germline, CDR1 KGHDR and CDR2 SFDVKD. CDR3 nucleotide sequence: TGTGCCACCAGTGATTCGTGGGAGAACTATGGCTACACCTTC. Protein: CATSDSWENYGYTF.

The chain has TRBV5-1 and TRBJ2-3; 10 bases align to TRBD2. This CDR3 has 17 amino acids. V lost 4 bases and J lost 3; bases outside the gene matches: 11. The germline gives CDR1 SGHRS, CDR2 YFSETQ. CDR3 in amino acids: CASSPGLSGGRTDTQYF. For the CDR3, the DNA is TGCGCCAGCAGCCCGGGGCTTAGCGGGGGGAGAACAGATACGCAGTATTTT.

The rearrangement uses TRBV7-2 and TRBJ1-2; TRBD1 aligns across 9 bases. The V gene end was trimmed by 1 base and the J gene end by 1 base; junction bases not matched to a gene: 1. Germline V CDR1 and CDR2: SGHTA, FQGNSA. The CDR3 has 15 amino acids. CDR3 sequence reads: CASSLGTGDNYGYTF. In nucleotides, the CDR3 is TGTGCCAGCAGCTTAGGGACAGGGGATAACTATGGCTACACCTTC. The full variable domain, completed using reference TRBV7-2 and TRBJ1-2, is GAGVSQSPSNKVTEKGKDVELRCDPISGHTALYWYRQSLGQGLEFLIYFQGNSAPDKSGLPSDRFSAERTGGSVSTLTIQRTQQEDSAVYLCASSLGTGDNYGYTFGSGTRLTVV.

This chain uses TRBV29-1 with TRBJ2-3; D unresolved. CDR1 SQVTM and CDR2 ANQGSEA come from the germline V gene. V was pared by 3 bases and J by 0 bases, with 10 bases between. This CDR3 has 14 residues. The CDR3 sequence is CSVEVAASTDTQYF. In DNA, the CDR3 is TGCAGCGTTGAGGTTGCAGCTAGCACAGATACGCAGTATTTT.

This chain links TRBV6-5 with TRBJ1-2; D gene uncertain. CDR1 is MNHEY, CDR2 SVGAGI, per germline. Trimming removed 2 bases from V and 0 bases from J, with 10 bases in between. The CDR3 spans 15 residues. This CDR3 reads CASSYLGESNYGYTF. For the CDR3, the DNA is TGTGCCAGCAGTTACCTCGGGGAATCTAACTATGGCTACACCTTC.

The chain is built from TRBV6-2 or TRBV6-3 and TRBJ2-7; a possible D gene is TRBD2 (6 bases). This CDR3 spans 14 amino acids. The V and J ends lost 0 bases and 3 bases respectively, with 9 bases between them. Germline V gives CDR1 MNHEY, CDR2 SVGEGT. CDR3 DNA: TGTGCCAGCAGTTACTCGAAGGACTACTACGAGCAGTACGTC. Its translation: CASSYSKDYYEQYV.

This chain joins TRBV4-1 and TRBJ1-1; unclear D gene. V was pared by 4 bases and J by 10 bases, with 16 bases between. From germline, CDR1 is MGHRA and CDR2 YSYEKL. The CDR3 spans 13 residues. The DNA of the CDR3 is TGCGCCAGCAGCCCCCCTTCTGGAACCGGAGCTTTCTTT. Translated, it gives CASSPPSGTGAFF.

The chain combines TRBV2 with TRBJ1-5, with D perhaps matching TRBD1 (5 bases). The germline V gene has CDR1 SNHLY and CDR2 FYNNEI. V was pared by 2 bases and J by 7 bases, with 9 bases between. The CDR3 runs to 13 residues. CDR3 sequence (DNA): TGTGCCAGCAGTGAACAGGGCGGGCAGCCCCAGCATTTT. This encodes CASSEQGGQPQHF.